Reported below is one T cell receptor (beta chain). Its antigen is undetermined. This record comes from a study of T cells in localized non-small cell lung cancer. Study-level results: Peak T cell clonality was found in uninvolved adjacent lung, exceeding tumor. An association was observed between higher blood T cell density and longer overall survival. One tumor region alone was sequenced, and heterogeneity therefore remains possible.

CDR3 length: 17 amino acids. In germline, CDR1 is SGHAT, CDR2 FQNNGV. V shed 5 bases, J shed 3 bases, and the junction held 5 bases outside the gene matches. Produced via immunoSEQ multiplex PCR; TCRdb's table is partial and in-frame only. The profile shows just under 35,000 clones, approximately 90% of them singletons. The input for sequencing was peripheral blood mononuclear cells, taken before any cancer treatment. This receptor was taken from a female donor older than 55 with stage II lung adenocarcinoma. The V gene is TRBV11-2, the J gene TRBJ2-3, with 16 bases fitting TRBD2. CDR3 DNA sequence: TGTGCCAGCAGCCAGGGACTAGCGGGAGGGGTAACAGATACGCAGTATTTT. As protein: CASSQGLAGGVTDTQYF.